What follows are 8 T cell receptor beta chains derived from one specimen sequenced in a study of T cell repertoires in cytomegalovirus infection (dated by TCRdb to the late 2010s). These receptors lack a known antigen. Reading the label with the study, this specimen's treatment or condition is: in vitro stimulation with specific CMV peptide epitopes to enrich CMV-specific T cells. These reads were obtained on an Illumina HiSeq 1500. TCRdb handled the public reads itself, with Q25 trimming in fastp and clone calling in MiXCR, and kept productive beta chains. Rows merge per CDR3 protein into single entries with the most common DNA and genes. Recorded for this sample are about 160,000 distinct CDR3 sequences; roughly 20% of them occurred a single time. More than 25% of the sample lies in the top ten. Sequenced material: CD8+ T cells from cultured PBMCs, taken from culture after CMV antigen stimulation. These receptors came from a human donor in good health (CMV status not recorded). Some clones in this sample may be carry-over from other donors' samples.

The chain employs TRBV4-1 and TRBJ2-1; either TRBD1 or TRBD2 may supply D (5 bases each). V lost 6 bases and J 0 bases, leaving 15 bases between the germline ends. There are 16 residues in the CDR3. Per the germline V gene, CDR1 is MGHRA and CDR2 is YSYEKL. Here the CDR3 reads CASSGAGPSSYNEQFF. In DNA, the CDR3 is TGCGCCAGCAGTGGGGCGGGTCCGAGCTCCTACAATGAGCAGTTCTTC.

This clonotype was seen more than once but under ten times. J is TRBJ1-1 and V is TRBV14; D not certain. In germline, CDR1 is SGHDN, CDR2 FVKESK. The length of the CDR3 is 15 residues. Between the trimmed V and J ends, which lost 0 bases and 2 bases, there was a span of 10 bases. The CDR3 DNA reads TGTGCCAGCAGCCAAGATCACACAGCAAACACTGAAGCTTTCTTT. Encoded protein: CASSQDHTANTEAFF.

This clonotype was found a few times. In DNA, the CDR3 is TGTGCCAGCAGCCTCCGGACTAGCGGGGGGTCAGTCACCGGGGAGCTGTTTTTT. Its translation is CASSLRTSGGSVTGELFF. The chain carries TRBV7-8 and TRBJ2-2; 14 nucleotides line up with TRBD2. From germline, CDR1 is SGHVS and CDR2 FQNEAQ. The CDR3 is 18 residues long. J gave up 4 bases and V 5 bases, and 9 bases lay outside the gene matches.

V usage is TRBV27 and J usage is TRBJ2-5; TRBD1 matches at 9 bases. Germline CDR1 MNHEY, CDR2 SMNVEV (reference sequence). This CDR3 contains 16 residues. J lost 3 bases, V lost 4 bases, and 9 bases had no gene match. DNA of the CDR3: TGTGCCAGCAGTTACGAAACCGGGACAGGGAAAGAGACCCAGTACTTC. Translated, it gives CASSYETGTGKETQYF.

The genes are TRBV4-3 and TRBJ1-2; weak D call: TRBD1 (5 bases). Germline assignment: CDR1 LGHNA and CDR2 YSLEER. CDR3 length equals 14 residues. Deletions cut 4 bases from V and 4 bases from J, with 13 bases between. The CDR3 DNA reads TGCGCCAGCAGCCCCGGTGGGGCTCCCTATGGCTACACCTTC. Protein: CASSPGGAPYGYTF.

The chain employs TRBV5-5 and TRBJ2-2, with D unclear. Germline V CDR1 and CDR2: SGHKS, YYEKEE (reference sequence). This CDR3 region has 14 residues. Trimming pared 1 base from V and 1 base from J, leaving 5 bases between. CDR3 residues: CASSLWVNTGELFF. For the CDR3, the DNA is TGTGCCAGCAGCTTGTGGGTGAACACCGGGGAGCTGTTTTTT.

The J gene is TRBJ2-3, the V gene TRBV19; TRBD2 is a possible D gene (7 bases). CDR1 is LNHDA and CDR2 is SQIVND in the germline V gene (reference sequence). The V end was cut by 7 bases, the J end by 2 bases, with 19 bases between. The CDR3 is 16 amino acids. The CDR3 nucleotides are TGTGCCAGTAAGGGAACTGACGGGGGGCACACAGATACGCAGTATTTT. Translated, it gives CASKGTDGGHTDTQYF.

This clonotype was recorded many times. The chain is built from TRBV4-3 and TRBJ1-1; 9 nucleotides align to TRBD1. The V segment lost 5 bases and the J segment 1 base; nucleotides outside the gene matches: 8. Germline V CDR1 and CDR2: LGHNA, YSLEER. The CDR3 has 16 amino acids. CDR3 nucleotide sequence: TGCGCCAGCAGCTGGACCGGGACAGGGTGGAACACTGAAGCTTTCTTT. It is translated as CASSWTGTGWNTEAFF.